This record covers a single T cell receptor (beta chain). The data are from a study of blood T cell repertoires in COVID-19. About the study: Researchers got acute and convalescent COVID-19 samples from the United States, Italy and Spain. In each case, the material was cDNA or gDNA derived from T cells, B-cell-depleted T cells, or PBMCs.

Per the original data handling: Nucleated cell counts were estimated from reference gene primer amplification. Libraries were prepared by immunoSEQ multiplex PCR; TCRdb keeps only in-frame clonotypes and omits some of them. The DNA gave D and trimming, while V, J and clone size come from that table. The data hold some 74,000 clones, with approximately 91% observed a single time. CDR3 length: 14 residues. V lost 5 bases to trimming and J lost 3 bases; unmatched junction nucleotides: 3. Germline CDR1 reads SGHTA; CDR2 reads FQGTGA. The chain carries TRBV7-3 and TRBJ2-3, with TRBD1 identical over 9 bases. This receptor was obtained from a man aged 45-65 years with acute or convalescent COVID-19. Sequencing was done on a sample of peripheral blood. CDR3 in amino acids: CASSKQGATDTQYF. CDR3 coding DNA: TGTGCCAGCAGCAAACAGGGGGCAACAGATACGCAGTATTTT.